This T cell receptor (beta chain) emerged from a study of neoadjuvant anti-PD-1 for oral cavity cancer. Regarding the study as a whole: Higher pretreatment Treg/Th17 ratios tracked higher pretreatment blood clonality.

CDR1 is MGHRA and CDR2 is YSYEKL in the germline V gene. CDR3 length: 15 amino acids. The V and J ends lost 6 bases and 3 bases, in that order; junction bases with no gene match: 8. Most PBMC samples had 480 ng input DNA in six replicates. TCRdb's copy holds only in-frame clones and misses some; the assay was immunoSEQ multiplex PCR. The sample yields about 14,000 clones, 71% seen once. Patients were newly diagnosed with stage II-IVA oral cavity squamous cell carcinoma without prior systemic or radiation treatment. With regard to this clone: Its specificity is not known.

This sequence originates from a person between 35 and 79 years old with oral cavity squamous cell carcinoma. The chain combines TRBV4-1 with TRBJ2-5; the match to TRBD1 covers 9 bases. The sequences come from PBMCs, collected before nivolumab (anti-PD-1) treatment. The CDR3 region has the DNA TGCGCCAGCAGACGTGCCGGGACAGGGAAAGAGACCCAGTACTTC. As protein: CASRRAGTGKETQYF.